This passage covers 26 T cell receptor beta chains from one sample sequenced in a study of T-cell reconstitution after alpha-beta-depleted transplantation in children. The authors prepared the TCRbeta library with unique molecular identifiers. TCRdb ran MiXCR on the PCR reads and lists one entry per CDR3 protein. The table lists 120,000 to 150,000 distinct CDR3 sequences, 8.8% of them singletons. This specimen was PBMCs, mostly from graft donor cells, taken 180 days after TCRalphabeta/CD19-depleted stem cell transplant. The receptor source for this set is a female patient aged 2 to 10 who had a stem cell transplant for congenital amegakaryocytic thrombocytopenia, so the T cells may come from the graft donor.

This clonotype was seen many times. V is TRBV11-2 and J is TRBJ1-4; maybe TRBD1 (6 bases). CDR3 size: 15 residues. In germline, CDR1 is SGHAT, CDR2 FQNNGV. Trimming cost V 5 bases and J 2 bases, with 12 bases left between them. CDR3 in amino acids: CASSRQGRTNEKLFF. CDR3 DNA: TGTGCCAGCAGCCGCCAGGGGCGGACTAATGAAAAACTGTTTTTT.

This clonotype was seen more than once but under ten times. The V gene is TRBV12-3 or TRBV12-4, the J gene TRBJ1-6; perhaps TRBD1 as D (6 bases). Trimming cost V 6 bases and J 6 bases, with 12 bases left between them. The CDR3 has 14 amino acids. The CDR3 DNA sequence: TGTGCCAGCAGGAAAGACAGGACTAATTCACCCCTCCACTTT. Protein sequence: CASRKDRTNSPLHF.

This clonotype showed up many times. This chain connects TRBV20-1 to TRBJ1-3; no clear D. V lost 2 bases and J 4 bases, leaving 12 bases between the germline ends. The CDR3 is 14 amino acids. Germline V lookup: CDR1 DFQATT, CDR2 SNEGSKA (reference sequence). In DNA form, the CDR3 reads TGCAGTGCTAGACTGGCCCAGCTAGGAAACACCATATATTTT. Residues: CSARLAQLGNTIYF.

This clonotype was counted at least ten times. DNA for the CDR3: TGTGCCAGCAGCCCTGCCACCTTC. The encoded protein is CASSPATF. V and J are TRBV7-9 and TRBJ1-2, with unresolved D. The CDR3 is made up of 8 amino acids. The germline gives CDR1 SEHNR, CDR2 FQNEAQ (reference sequence). Between the trimmed V and J ends, which lost 5 bases and 13 bases, there was a span of 5 bases.

This clonotype was seen ten or more times. The rearrangement links TRBV6-8 to TRBJ1-1; no clear D gene. Germline loops: CDR1 MNHGY, CDR2 SAAAGT. The V gene lost 7 bases and the J gene lost 2 bases, with 11 bases spanning the gap. This CDR3 has 13 amino acids. The CDR3 spells CASTRVGNTEAFF. DNA for the CDR3: TGTGCCAGCACCCGGGTCGGTAACACTGAAGCTTTCTTT.

This clonotype was observed at least ten times. The rearrangement links TRBV28 to TRBJ2-2; D call uncertain. V lost 4 bases to trimming and J lost 4 bases, with 16 bases between them. Germline V CDR1 and CDR2: MDHEN, SYDVKM. The CDR3 covers 16 residues. CDR3 sequence (DNA): TGTGCCAGCAGTTCCTATTCAAGGGTTGGCACCGGGGAGCTGTTTTTT. Translated: CASSSYSRVGTGELFF.

This clonotype was observed many times. The V call is TRBV5-1, the J call TRBJ2-7; D tentatively reads TRBD1 or TRBD2 (5 bases each). V was pared by 6 bases and J by 3 bases, with 19 bases between. The length of the CDR3 is 15 residues. CDR1 and CDR2 from the germline V gene are SGHRS and YFSETQ. CDR3 coding DNA: TGCGCCAGCACTTCCGGGGCCCCTGAGTACTACGAGCAGTACTTC. The encoded protein is CASTSGAPEYYEQYF.

The chain combines TRBV12-3 or TRBV12-4 with TRBJ2-7; D not resolved. The V gene lost 4 bases and the J gene lost 6 bases, with 4 bases spanning the gap. This CDR3 is built from 10 residues. The CDR3 protein is CASSCLEQYF. Here the CDR3 DNA reads TGTGCCAGCAGTTGCCTCGAGCAGTACTTC.

This clonotype showed up many times. The chain uses TRBV6-7 and TRBJ2-7, with D possibly called TRBD1 or TRBD2 (5 bases each). TRBV6-7 is marked as an open reading frame, function uncertain. Trimming left V 0 bases short and J 2 bases short, with 14 bases between. This CDR3 spans 16 amino acids. The CDR3 region is CASSYSVGGSTYEQYF. The CDR3 bases are TGTGCCAGCAGTTACTCGGTTGGGGGATCCACCTACGAGCAGTACTTC.

The chain links TRBV20-1 to TRBJ2-1; D ambiguous. The CDR3 is 12 residues long. Germline V lookup: CDR1 DFQATT, CDR2 SNEGSKA (reference sequence). With 5 bases removed from V and 5 bases from J, the gap between germline ends came to 10 bases. CDR3 DNA sequence: TGCAGTGCTCCTAGATTCGACAATGAGCAGTTCTTC. Its translation: CSAPRFDNEQFF.

Comments on this clonotype: A much larger clone differs from this one at a single base, so this may be a read error. The chain carries TRBV7-9 and TRBJ2-3; TRBD2 agrees at 8 bases. The CDR3 length is 15 residues. In germline, CDR1 is SEHNR, CDR2 FQNEAQ (reference sequence). The DNA of the CDR3 is TGTTCCAGCAGCCCACCGGGACTAGAGGTGGATACGCAGTATTTT. Translating it yields CSSSPPGLEVDTQYF. Supplemented by reference TRBV7-9 and TRBJ2-3, the full variable domain reads DTGVSQNPRHKITKRGQNVTFRCDPISEHNRLYWYRQTLGQGPEFLTYFQNEAQLEKSRLLSDRFSAERPKGSFSTLEIQRTEQGDSAMYLCSSSPPGLEVDTQYFGPGTRLTVL.

The chain employs TRBV5-1 and TRBJ2-4; a weak D match, TRBD1 (6 bases). Trimming removed 7 bases from V and 7 bases from J, with 12 bases in between. The V gene's germline CDR1 is SGHRS and CDR2 YFSETQ. The CDR3 runs 12 residues. This CDR3 reads CASLGARNIQYF. In nucleotides, the CDR3 is TGCGCCAGCTTGGGGGCCCGGAACATTCAGTACTTC. Variable domain in full (rest from reference TRBV5-1 and TRBJ2-4): KAGVTQTPRYLIKTRGQQVTLSCSPISGHRSVSWYQQTPGQGLQFLFEYFSETQRNKGNFPGRFSGRQFSNSRSEMNVSTLELGDSALYLCASLGARNIQYFGAGTRLSVL.

The chain is built from TRBV5-1 and TRBJ2-1; D not resolved. The CDR3 is 15 residues long. Trimming cost V 2 bases and J 7 bases, with 16 bases left between them. Germline V gene sequence: CDR1 SGHRS, CDR2 YFSETQ. The DNA for the CDR3 is TGCGCCAGCAGCTTCGGCGCGAGAGCAGAGAATGAGCAGTTCTTC. Its protein is CASSFGARAENEQFF.

This clonotype showed up many times. This chain uses TRBV20-1 with TRBJ2-1; weak D call: TRBD2 (5 bases). Germline loops: CDR1 DFQATT, CDR2 SNEGSKA (reference sequence). Trimming left V 6 bases short and J 1 base short, with 10 bases between. CDR3 size: 13 residues. This CDR3 is CSAGIRSYNEQFF. DNA for the CDR3: TGCAGTGCCGGGATCAGGTCCTACAATGAGCAGTTCTTC.

This clonotype was detected ten times or more. The chain joins TRBV28 to TRBJ2-1, with D hard to call. The CDR3 contains 13 residues. The germline V gene has CDR1 MDHEN and CDR2 SYDVKM. V dropped 5 bases and J dropped 11 bases, with 16 bases sitting between them. The CDR3: CASSTLSNSKQFF. Here the CDR3 DNA reads TGTGCCAGCAGTACTCTGAGTAACAGTAAGCAGTTCTTC.

The chain carries TRBV28 and TRBJ1-2; unclear D gene. CDR3 length equals 12 residues. V was trimmed by 4 bases and J by 5 bases, leaving 8 bases between them. Germline lookup yields CDR1 MDHEN and CDR2 SYDVKM. CDR3 region: CASSYSGYGYTF. The CDR3 DNA reads as TGTGCCAGCAGTTACTCGGGTTATGGCTACACCTTC.

On this clonotype itself: A much larger clone differs by one base, so this may be a read error. This rearrangement joins TRBV20-1 to TRBJ2-4; a possible D gene is TRBD1 (5 bases). This CDR3 contains 14 residues. CDR1 DFQATT and CDR2 SNEGSKA come from the germline V gene (reference sequence). CDR3 sequence reads: CSAQQVRGKNSQYF. The CDR3 DNA sequence: TGCAGTGCTCAACAGGTGCGCGGCAAAAACAGTCAGTACTTC.

This clonotype has just a few counts. This chain joins TRBV5-1 and TRBJ2-3; D not resolved. Trimming took 4 bases from V and 6 from J, leaving 12 bases between them. The CDR3 has 13 amino acids. The germline V gene encodes CDR1 SGHRS and CDR2 YFSETQ. CDR3 DNA sequence: TGCGCCAGCAGCGCGTCTGGTGTGGATACGCAGTATTTT. This encodes CASSASGVDTQYF.

At least ten counts were recorded for this clonotype. This chain links TRBV10-3 with TRBJ2-1; 12 positions agree with TRBD2. Trimming at V came to 7 bases and at J to 1 base, leaving 5 bases not matched to a gene. Germline V gene lookup returns CDR1 ENHRY and CDR2 SYGVKD. This CDR3 is built from 16 residues. The CDR3 bases are TGTGCCATCAAGCCTAGCGGGGGGGTATCCTACAATGAGCAGTTCTTC. It is translated as CAIKPSGGVSYNEQFF.

This clonotype has just a few counts. V usage is TRBV20-1 and J usage is TRBJ1-5; 10 positions match TRBD1. The CDR3 sequence is 14 residues long. CDR1 DFQATT and CDR2 SNEGSKA come from the germline V gene (reference sequence). Losses at the gene ends were 3 bases for V and 7 bases for J; bases not matched to a gene: 6. This chain's CDR3 is CSARYRDRGQPQHF. The CDR3 nucleotides read TGCAGTGCTAGGTACCGGGACAGGGGACAGCCCCAGCATTTT.

This clonotype was counted ten times or more. In nucleotides, the CDR3 is TGTGCCAGCAGTTCGACAGGGTTCCAAGAGACCCAGTACTTC. Its translation is CASSSTGFQETQYF. The chain couples TRBV28 to TRBJ2-5; 7 positions match TRBD1. This CDR3 has 14 residues. Germline-derived CDR1 and CDR2 are MDHEN and SYDVKM. With 4 bases clipped from V and 1 base from J, the junction kept 3 bases outside the gene matches. The entire variable domain, with the rest obtained from reference TRBV28 and TRBJ2-5, is as follows: DVKVTQSSRYLVKRTGEKVFLECVQDMDHENMFWYRQDPGLGLRLIYFSYDVKMKEKGDIPEGYSVSREKKERFSLILESASTNQTSMYLCASSSTGFQETQYFGPGTRLLVL.

This clonotype has ten or more counts. The rearrangement uses TRBV7-9 and TRBJ2-7; D may match TRBD1 or TRBD2 (5 bases each). CDR3 size: 12 residues. V lost 3 bases to trimming and J lost 7 bases, with 10 bases between them. Germline lookup yields CDR1 SEHNR and CDR2 FQNEAQ (reference sequence). CDR3: CASSLDTREQYF. The CDR3, as DNA: TGTGCCAGCAGCTTGGACACTAGGGAGCAGTACTTC.

The sample holds many counts of this clonotype. The rearrangement links TRBV11-3 to TRBJ2-1; D gene unclear. Germline V CDR1 and CDR2: SGHNT, YENEEA. The CDR3 length is 13 residues. The V end lost 3 bases, the J end lost 6 bases, and 9 bases lay between the germline ends. The CDR3 loop reads CASSFGGFNEQFF. The CDR3 DNA is TGTGCCAGCAGCTTCGGTGGATTCAATGAGCAGTTCTTC.

This clonotype was seen many times. The CDR3 DNA follows: TGTGCCAGCAGCTTAACCGGGACAAGCGGAGATACGCAGTATTTT. It translates to CASSLTGTSGDTQYF. V and J are TRBV7-3 and TRBJ2-3; D is perhaps TRBD1 (6 bases). The V gene lost 0 bases and the J gene lost 5 bases, with 12 bases spanning the gap. In germline, CDR1 is SGHTA, CDR2 FQGTGA. The CDR3 has 15 amino acids.

This clonotype was detected ten times or more. The chain recombines TRBV20-1 with TRBJ2-3; D may be TRBD2 (5 bases). This CDR3 is 11 amino acids long. The V and J ends lost 2 bases and 7 bases respectively, with 7 bases between them. From germline, CDR1 is DFQATT and CDR2 SNEGSKA (reference sequence). CDR3 DNA sequence: TGCAGTGCTAGATCGGGGTATACGCAGTATTTT. This encodes CSARSGYTQYF.

This clonotype was observed a handful of times. The V gene is TRBV20-1, the J gene TRBJ1-5; D is possibly TRBD1 (5 bases). The V gene's germline CDR1 is DFQATT and CDR2 SNEGSKA (reference sequence). This CDR3 spans 17 amino acids. The V gene lost 3 bases and the J gene lost 2 bases, with 20 bases spanning the gap. CDR3 loop: CSASITGRSLGNQPQHF. The CDR3 nucleotides are TGCAGTGCTAGCATAACGGGACGGAGCCTGGGCAATCAGCCCCAGCATTTT.